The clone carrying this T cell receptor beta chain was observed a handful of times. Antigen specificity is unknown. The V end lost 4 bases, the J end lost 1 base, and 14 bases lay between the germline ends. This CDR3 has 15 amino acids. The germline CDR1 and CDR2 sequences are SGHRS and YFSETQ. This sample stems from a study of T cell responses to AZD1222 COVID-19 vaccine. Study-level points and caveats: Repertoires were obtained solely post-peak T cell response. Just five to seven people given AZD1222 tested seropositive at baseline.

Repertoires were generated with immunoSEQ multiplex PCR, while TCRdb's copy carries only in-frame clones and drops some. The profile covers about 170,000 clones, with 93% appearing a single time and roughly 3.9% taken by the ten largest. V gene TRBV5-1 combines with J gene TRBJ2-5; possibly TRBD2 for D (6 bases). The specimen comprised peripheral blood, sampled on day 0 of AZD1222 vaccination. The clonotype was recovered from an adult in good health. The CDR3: CASSLGGSGQETQYF. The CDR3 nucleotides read TGCGCCAGCAGCCTGGGGGGTTCTGGCCAAGAGACCCAGTACTTC.